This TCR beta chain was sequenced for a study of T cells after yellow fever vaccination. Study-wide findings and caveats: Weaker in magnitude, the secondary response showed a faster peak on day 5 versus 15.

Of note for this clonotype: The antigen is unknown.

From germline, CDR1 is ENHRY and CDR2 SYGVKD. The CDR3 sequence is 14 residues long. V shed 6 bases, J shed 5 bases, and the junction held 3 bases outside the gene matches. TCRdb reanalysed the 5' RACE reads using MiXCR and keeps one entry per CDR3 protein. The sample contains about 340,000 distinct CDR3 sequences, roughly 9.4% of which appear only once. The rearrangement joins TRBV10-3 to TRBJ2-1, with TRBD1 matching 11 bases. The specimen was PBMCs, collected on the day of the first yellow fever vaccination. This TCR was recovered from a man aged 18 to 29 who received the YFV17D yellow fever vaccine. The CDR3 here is CAISGQGADNEQFF. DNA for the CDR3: TGTGCCATCAGCGGACAGGGGGCAGACAATGAGCAGTTCTTC.